Listed below are T cell receptor beta chains from one sample, sequenced in a study of cytomegalovirus exposure and HLA in healthy donors. Clones were sequenced by immunoSEQ multiplex PCR, and TCRdb holds only the in-frame ones, with some missing. The sample yields some 78,000 clones, 96% seen once. Sequencing input: PBMCs. The receptors come from a man aged 18 to 30 in good health and CMV-seropositive. Both conserved end residues are part of each CDR3. Fields, in order: J gene, V gene, D gene, clone size, CDR3 protein, CDR3 DNA. D genes are given only for firm matches. Not all rows give a size; the values are once, few, many and, for expanded clones, a class.

TRBJ2-7	TRBV6-5	.	.	CASRLSGSYEQYF	TGTGCCAGCCGCCTTAGCGGCTCCTACGAGCAGTACTTC
TRBJ1-5	TRBV6-6	TRBD1	.	CASAGGSNQPQHF	TGTGCCAGCGCAGGGGGCAGCAATCAGCCCCAGCATTTT
TRBJ2-1	TRBV5-1	TRBD1	.	CASSLEQGVYDEQFF	TGCGCCAGCAGCTTGGAACAGGGGGTGTACGATGAGCAGTTCTTC
TRBJ2-1	TRBV19	.	once	CASSIIPGGGRGYNEQFF	TGTGCCAGTAGTATTATCCCAGGGGGCGGGAGGGGTTACAATGAGCAGTTCTTC
TRBJ2-7	TRBV19	TRBD1	.	CASSQDREEVEQYF	TGTGCCAGTAGTCAGGACAGGGAAGAGGTCGAGCAGTACTTC
TRBJ2-2	TRBV27	TRBD1	.	CASSGGFGGELFF	TGTGCCAGCTCAGGGGGTTTCGGCGGGGAGCTGTTTTTT
TRBJ2-7	TRBV27	.	.	CASTAWQGSLEQYF	TGTGCCAGCACCGCGTGGCAGGGCAGTTTGGAGCAGTACTTC
TRBJ2-4	TRBV6-4	TRBD2	.	CASSDSWTSGTSGAAKNIQYF	TGTGCCAGCAGTGACTCATGGACTAGCGGTACTTCAGGGGCAGCCAAAAACATTCAGTACTTC
TRBJ2-7	TRBV7-9	TRBD1	.	CASSLAGQGSNEQYF	TGTGCCAGCAGCTTAGCCGGACAGGGGTCCAACGAGCAGTACTTC
TRBJ2-1	TRBV29-1	TRBD2	.	CSVGGRARSYNEQFF	TGCAGCGTTGGCGGGAGGGCACGATCCTACAATGAGCAGTTCTTC
TRBJ1-1	TRBV7-9	TRBD1	.	CASSPELGTADTEAFF	TGTGCCAGCAGCCCAGAGCTTGGGACAGCAGACACTGAAGCTTTCTTT
TRBJ1-3	TRBV5-8	.	.	CASNIRGHSGNTIYF	TGTGCCAGCAACATTAGGGGCCACTCTGGAAACACCATATATTTT
TRBJ1-1	TRBV18	.	.	CASSPPFRRGRVNTEAFF	TGTGCCAGCTCACCACCTTTCCGGAGGGGCAGGGTGAACACTGAAGCTTTCTTT
TRBJ2-3	TRBV5-4	.	.	CASSTPESRGGTDTQYF	TGTGCCAGCAGCACACCGGAGTCTAGAGGTGGCACAGATACGCAGTATTTT
TRBJ1-2	TRBV6-1	TRBD1	.	CASRPGTAPSGYTF	TGTGCCAGCAGGCCCGGGACAGCGCCTTCTGGCTACACCTTC
TRBJ2-2	TRBV28	TRBD1	.	CASSPTPGTGAFRAGELFF	TGTGCCAGCAGTCCCACCCCCGGGACAGGGGCATTCAGGGCCGGGGAGCTGTTTTTT
TRBJ2-3	TRBV11-3	TRBD2	.	CASSFGLAASTDTQYF	TGTGCCAGCAGCTTCGGACTAGCCGCGAGCACAGATACGCAGTATTTT
TRBJ2-4	TRBV27	TRBD1	.	CASSPRQGDIQYF	TGTGCCAGCAGCCCCAGACAGGGGGACATTCAGTACTTC
TRBJ1-1	TRBV10-3	.	.	CAISESSSRGNTEAFF	TGTGCCATCAGTGAGTCGTCTAGCAGAGGGAACACTGAAGCTTTCTTT
TRBJ2-7	TRBV7-3	TRBD2	.	CASSSTSGYEQYF	TGTGCCAGCAGCTCGACTAGCGGCTACGAGCAGTACTTC
TRBJ2-7	TRBV27	TRBD1	.	CASSLSGGNEQYF	TGTGCCAGCAGTTTATCAGGGGGCAACGAGCAGTACTTC
TRBJ2-7	TRBV11-3	.	.	CASSLDGERRETEQYF	TGTGCCAGCAGCTTAGATGGAGAGAGGAGGGAAACCGAGCAGTACTTC
TRBJ1-5	TRBV5-5	.	.	CASSLATGTINQPQHF	TGTGCCAGCAGCTTGGCTACCGGGACAATAAATCAGCCCCAGCATTTT
TRBJ1-1	TRBV6-1	TRBD1	.	CAFQDRVLSNTEAFF	TGTGCCTTTCAGGACAGGGTCTTATCGAACACTGAAGCTTTCTTT
TRBJ2-3	TRBV5-1	.	.	CASSFGSSTDTQYF	TGCGCCAGCAGCTTCGGGTCTTCTACAGATACGCAGTATTTT
TRBJ1-1	TRBV7-3	.	.	CASSLGGDRAAFF	TGTGCCAGCAGCTTGGGCGGGGATCGCGCAGCTTTCTTT
TRBJ1-1	TRBV2	.	.	CASSERAEAFF	TGTGCCAGCAGTGAGAGGGCTGAAGCTTTCTTT
TRBJ2-7	TRBV27	TRBD2	.	CASSLKPIRTSSEQYF	TGTGCCAGCAGTCTCAAACCAATACGGACTAGCAGCGAGCAGTACTTC
TRBJ2-2	TRBV6-4	.	.	CASSDPNTGELFF	TGTGCCAGCAGTGACCCTAACACCGGGGAGCTGTTTTTT
TRBJ1-4	TRBV29-1	TRBD1	.	CSAHGTDNEKLFF	TGCAGCGCTCATGGGACAGATAATGAAAAACTGTTTTTT
TRBJ1-4	TRBV5-1	.	once	CASSFIKTGLLWYEKLFF	TGCGCCAGCAGCTTCATTAAAACAGGGCTTTTATGGTATGAAAAACTGTTTTTT
TRBJ1-2	TRBV7-6	.	.	CASSSITTVDYGYTF	TGTGCCAGCAGCTCGATTACTACGGTTGACTATGGCTACACCTTC
TRBJ2-1	TRBV13	TRBD1	once	CASSFGTVSYNEQFF	TGTGCCAGCAGCTTTGGGACAGTCTCCTACAATGAGCAGTTCTTC
TRBJ2-7	TRBV28	TRBD2	.	CASSRLAGGSSYEQYF	TGTGCCAGCAGCCGGTTAGCGGGGGGAAGCTCCTACGAGCAGTACTTC
TRBJ2-1	TRBV5-6	TRBD2	.	CASSGTSGAYNEQFF	TGTGCCAGCAGCGGGACTAGCGGAGCCTACAATGAGCAGTTCTTC
TRBJ2-7	TRBV11-2	TRBD2	.	CASSLAERDYEQYF	TGTGCCAGCAGCTTAGCTGAGCGGGACTACGAGCAGTACTTC
TRBJ2-1	TRBV5-4	TRBD2	.	CASSLGPGTSGMSSYNEQFF	TGTGCCAGCAGCTTGGGACCCGGGACTAGCGGGATGAGCTCCTACAATGAGCAGTTCTTC
TRBJ1-2	TRBV7-9	TRBD1	.	CASSLSQGVGYTF	TGTGCCAGCAGCTTATCGCAGGGGGTAGGCTACACCTTC
TRBJ2-7	TRBV10-3	TRBD1	.	CAISAAGTGLHEQYF	TGTGCCATCAGTGCCGCCGGGACAGGGCTTCACGAGCAGTACTTC
TRBJ1-3	TRBV9	.	.	CASSASGDPGNTIYF	TGTGCCAGCAGCGCCAGCGGGGATCCTGGAAACACCATATATTTT
TRBJ2-7	TRBV2	TRBD2	.	CASTGTSGSSYEQYF	TGTGCCAGCACCGGGACTAGCGGGAGTTCCTACGAGCAGTACTTC
TRBJ2-1	TRBV28	.	once	CASSFRSSYNEQFF	TGTGCCAGCAGTTTCAGAAGCTCCTACAATGAGCAGTTCTTC
TRBJ2-7	TRBV5-4	TRBD1	.	CASRSTGVPYEQYF	TGTGCCAGCAGATCTACAGGGGTTCCCTACGAGCAGTACTTC
TRBJ1-5	TRBV19	.	.	CASSATSYSNQPQHF	TGTGCCAGTAGTGCCACTTCTTATAGCAATCAGCCCCAGCATTTT
TRBJ2-7	TRBV4-1	.	.	CASSQDPPAWEQYF	TGCGCCAGCAGCCAAGACCCACCCGCGTGGGAGCAGTACTTC
TRBJ1-1	TRBV7-9	TRBD1	.	CASSSTPRTGGREAFF	TGTGCCAGCAGCTCGACGCCGAGGACAGGGGGCCGAGAAGCTTTCTTT
TRBJ1-1	TRBV6-5	.	.	CASNKQEGTEAFF	TGTGCCAGCAACAAACAGGAGGGCACTGAAGCTTTCTTT
TRBJ2-1	TRBV10-2	TRBD1	.	CASASDRDNEQFF	TGCGCCAGCGCCTCAGACAGGGACAATGAGCAGTTCTTC
TRBJ2-6	TRBV12-5	TRBD1	.	CASGLVVTGDGANVLTF	TGTGCTAGTGGTTTGGTGGTGACAGGGGATGGGGCCAACGTCCTGACTTTC
TRBJ2-7	TRBV19	TRBD2	.	CASIIKPGTSGRGTSYEQYF	TGTGCCAGTATCATTAAACCCGGGACTAGCGGGAGGGGGACCTCCTACGAGCAGTACTTC
TRBJ1-5	TRBV23-1	TRBD1	.	CASSLSGTEDQPQHF	TGCGCCAGCAGTCTATCCGGGACAGAAGATCAGCCCCAGCATTTT
TRBJ1-1	TRBV13	.	.	CASSLRTEAFF	TGTGCCAGCAGCCTTCGCACTGAAGCTTTCTTT
TRBJ2-5	TRBV5-1	.	.	CASSLGTATQETQYF	TGCGCCAGCAGCTTGGGGACAGCGACTCAAGAGACCCAGTACTTC
TRBJ2-7	TRBV7-2	.	.	CASSLVAREQYF	TGTGCCAGCAGCTTAGTAGCGCGGGAGCAGTACTTC
TRBJ1-5	TRBV6-1	.	.	CASRFVGGRQPQHF	TGTGCCAGCAGGTTTGTGGGGGGACGTCAGCCCCAGCATTTT
TRBJ2-3	TRBV10-2	TRBD1	.	CASRTGGVDTQYF	TGCGCCAGCCGGACAGGGGGGGTGGATACGCAGTATTTT
TRBJ1-2	TRBV7-7	TRBD1	.	CASSQPTGEGYTF	TGTGCTAGCAGCCAACCGACAGGGGAGGGCTACACCTTC
TRBJ1-2	TRBV5-4	TRBD1	.	CASSNRRGQAGNYGYTF	TGTGCCAGCAGCAATAGAAGGGGACAGGCTGGGAACTATGGCTACACCTTC
TRBJ2-2	TRBV28	.	.	CASSLGGSGELFF	TGTGCCAGCAGTTTAGGGGGCTCCGGGGAGCTGTTTTTT